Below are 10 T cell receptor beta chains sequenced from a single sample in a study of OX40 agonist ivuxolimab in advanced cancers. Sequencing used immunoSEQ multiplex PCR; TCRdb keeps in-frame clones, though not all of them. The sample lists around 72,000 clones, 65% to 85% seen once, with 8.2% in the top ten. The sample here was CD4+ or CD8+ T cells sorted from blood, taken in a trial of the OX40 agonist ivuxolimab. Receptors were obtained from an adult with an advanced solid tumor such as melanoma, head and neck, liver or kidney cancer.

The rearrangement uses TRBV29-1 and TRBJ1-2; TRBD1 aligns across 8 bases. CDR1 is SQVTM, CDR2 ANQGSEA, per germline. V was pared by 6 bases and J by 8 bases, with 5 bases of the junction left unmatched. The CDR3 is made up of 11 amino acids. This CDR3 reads CSVRTGHGYTF. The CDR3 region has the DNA TGCAGCGTCAGGACAGGGCACGGCTACACCTTC.

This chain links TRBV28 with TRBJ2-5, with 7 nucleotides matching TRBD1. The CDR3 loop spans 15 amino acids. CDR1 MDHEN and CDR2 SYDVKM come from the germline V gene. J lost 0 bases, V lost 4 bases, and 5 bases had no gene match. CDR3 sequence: CASSSGTVYQETQYF. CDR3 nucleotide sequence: TGTGCCAGCAGTTCCGGGACAGTGTACCAAGAGACCCAGTACTTC.

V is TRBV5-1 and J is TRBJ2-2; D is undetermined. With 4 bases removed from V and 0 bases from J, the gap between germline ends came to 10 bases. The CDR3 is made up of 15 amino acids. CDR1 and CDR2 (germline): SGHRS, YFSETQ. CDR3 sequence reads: CASSPQPTNTGELFF. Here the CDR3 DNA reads TGCGCCAGCAGCCCTCAGCCCACGAACACCGGGGAGCTGTTTTTT.

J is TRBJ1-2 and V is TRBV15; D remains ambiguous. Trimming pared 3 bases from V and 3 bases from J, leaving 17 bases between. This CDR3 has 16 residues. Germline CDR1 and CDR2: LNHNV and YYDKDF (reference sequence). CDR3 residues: CATSSEFPQAHYGYTF. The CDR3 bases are TGTGCCACCAGCAGTGAATTCCCCCAGGCCCACTATGGCTACACCTTC.

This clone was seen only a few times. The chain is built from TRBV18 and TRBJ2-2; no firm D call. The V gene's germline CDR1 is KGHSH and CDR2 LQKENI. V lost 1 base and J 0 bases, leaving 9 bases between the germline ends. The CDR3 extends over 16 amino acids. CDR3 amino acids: CASSPRSATNTGELFF. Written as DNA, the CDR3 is TGTGCCAGCTCACCACGTTCGGCTACGAACACCGGGGAGCTGTTTTTT. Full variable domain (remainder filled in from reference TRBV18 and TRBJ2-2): NAGVMQNPRHLVRRRGQEARLRCSPMKGHSHVYWYRQLPEEGLKFMVYLQKENIIDESGMPKERFSAEFPKEGPSILRIQQVVRGDSAAYFCASSPRSATNTGELFFGEGSRLTVL.

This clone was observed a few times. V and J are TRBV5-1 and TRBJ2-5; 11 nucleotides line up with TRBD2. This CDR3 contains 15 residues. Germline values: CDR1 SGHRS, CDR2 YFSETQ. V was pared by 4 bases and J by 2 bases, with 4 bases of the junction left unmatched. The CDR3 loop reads CASSKGTSGQETQYF. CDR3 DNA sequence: TGCGCCAGCAGCAAGGGGACTAGCGGTCAAGAGACCCAGTACTTC.

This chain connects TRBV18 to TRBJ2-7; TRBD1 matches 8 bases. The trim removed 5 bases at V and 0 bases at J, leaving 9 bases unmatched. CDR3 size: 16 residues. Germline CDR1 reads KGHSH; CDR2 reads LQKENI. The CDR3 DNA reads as TGTGCCAGCTCAGCTACAGGGGGGCGTACCTCCTACGAGCAGTACGTC. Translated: CASSATGGRTSYEQYV.

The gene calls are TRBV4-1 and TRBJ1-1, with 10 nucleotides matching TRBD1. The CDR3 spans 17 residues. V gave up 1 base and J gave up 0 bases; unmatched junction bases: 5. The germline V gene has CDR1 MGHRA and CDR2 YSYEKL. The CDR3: CASSQGGTGVMNTEAFF. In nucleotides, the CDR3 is TGCGCCAGCAGCCAAGGTGGGACAGGGGTCATGAACACTGAAGCTTTCTTT.

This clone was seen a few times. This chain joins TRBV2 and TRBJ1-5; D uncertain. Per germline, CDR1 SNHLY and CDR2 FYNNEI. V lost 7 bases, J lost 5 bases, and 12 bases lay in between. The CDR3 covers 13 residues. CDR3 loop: CASTKDYDQPQHF. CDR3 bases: TGTGCCAGCACCAAGGACTACGATCAGCCCCAGCATTTT.

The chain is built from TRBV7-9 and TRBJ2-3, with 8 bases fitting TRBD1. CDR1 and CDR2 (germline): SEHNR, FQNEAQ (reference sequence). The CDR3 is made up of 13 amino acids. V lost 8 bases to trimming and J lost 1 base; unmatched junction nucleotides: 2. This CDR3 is CASLDRGTDTQYF. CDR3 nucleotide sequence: TGTGCCAGCCTGGACAGGGGCACAGATACGCAGTATTTT.